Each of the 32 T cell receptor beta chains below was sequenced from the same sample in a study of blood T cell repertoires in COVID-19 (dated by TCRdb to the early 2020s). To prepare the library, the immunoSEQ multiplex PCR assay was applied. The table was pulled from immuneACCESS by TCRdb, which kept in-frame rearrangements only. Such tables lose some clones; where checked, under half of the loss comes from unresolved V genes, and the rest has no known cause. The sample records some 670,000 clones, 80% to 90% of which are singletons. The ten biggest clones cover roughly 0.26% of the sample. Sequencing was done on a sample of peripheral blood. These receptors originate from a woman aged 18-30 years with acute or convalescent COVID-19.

The CDR3 sequence is CASSPEGTARIQYF. CDR3 coding DNA: TGTGCCAGCAGCCCCGAGGGGACAGCCCGCATTCAGTACTTC. The chain carries TRBV11-2 and TRBJ2-4; 7 bases align to TRBD1. The CDR3 contains 14 residues. V was pared by 5 bases and J by 9 bases, with 10 bases of the junction left unmatched. Looked up from germline, CDR1 is SGHAT and CDR2 is FQNNGV.

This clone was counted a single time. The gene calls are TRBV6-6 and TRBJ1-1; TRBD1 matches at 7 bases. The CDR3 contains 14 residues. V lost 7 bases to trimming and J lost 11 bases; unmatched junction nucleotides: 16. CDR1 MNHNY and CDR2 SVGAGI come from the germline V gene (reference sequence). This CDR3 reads CASTQGTAPGLAFF. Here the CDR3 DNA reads TGTGCCAGCACCCAGGGGACAGCGCCGGGTCTGGCTTTCTTT.

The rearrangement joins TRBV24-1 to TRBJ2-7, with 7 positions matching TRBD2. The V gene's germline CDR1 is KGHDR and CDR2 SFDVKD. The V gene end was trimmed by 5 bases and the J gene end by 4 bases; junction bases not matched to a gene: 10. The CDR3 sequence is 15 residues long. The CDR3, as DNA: TGTGCCACCAGTGCTCCCGGGAGGAGAGGATACGAGCAGTACTTC. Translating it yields CATSAPGRRGYEQYF.

The chain's CDR3 is CATWGGPTNYGYTF. The CDR3 bases are TGTGCCACCTGGGGGGGACCGACTAACTATGGCTACACCTTC. The chain employs TRBV6-5 and TRBJ1-2; weak D call: TRBD1 (5 bases). Trimming stripped 10 bases from V and 0 bases from J, with 15 bases between. Per the germline V gene, CDR1 is MNHEY and CDR2 is SVGAGI. This CDR3 region has 14 residues.

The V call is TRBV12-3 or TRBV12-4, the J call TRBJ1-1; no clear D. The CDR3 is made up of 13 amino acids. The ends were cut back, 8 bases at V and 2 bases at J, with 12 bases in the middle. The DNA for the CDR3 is TGTGCCAGCTCGGGGATAGGCAACACTGAAGCTTTCTTT. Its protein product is CASSGIGNTEAFF.

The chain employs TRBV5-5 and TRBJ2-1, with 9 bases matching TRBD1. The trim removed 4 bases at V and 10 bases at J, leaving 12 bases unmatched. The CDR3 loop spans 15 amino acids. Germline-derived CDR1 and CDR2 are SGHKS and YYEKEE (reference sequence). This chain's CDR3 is CASSRTGAPLEEQFF. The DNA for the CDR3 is TGTGCCAGCAGCAGGACAGGGGCCCCCCTAGAAGAGCAGTTCTTC.

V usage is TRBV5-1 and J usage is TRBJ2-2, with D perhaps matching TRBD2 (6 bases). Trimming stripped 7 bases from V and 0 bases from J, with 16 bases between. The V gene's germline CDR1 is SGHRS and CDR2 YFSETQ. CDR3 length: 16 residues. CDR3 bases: TGCGCCAGCGGACGTGGGGGGATTTCGAACACCGGGGAGCTGTTTTTT. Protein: CASGRGGISNTGELFF.

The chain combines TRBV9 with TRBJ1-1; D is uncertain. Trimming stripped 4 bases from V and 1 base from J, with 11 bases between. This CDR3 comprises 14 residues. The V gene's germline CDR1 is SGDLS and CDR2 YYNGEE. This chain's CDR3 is CASSTETGNTEAFF. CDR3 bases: TGTGCCAGCAGCACCGAGACGGGGAACACTGAAGCTTTCTTT.

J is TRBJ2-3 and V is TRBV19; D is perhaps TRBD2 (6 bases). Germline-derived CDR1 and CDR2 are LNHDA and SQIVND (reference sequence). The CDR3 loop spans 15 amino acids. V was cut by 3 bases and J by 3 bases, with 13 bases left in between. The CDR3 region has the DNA TGTGCCAGTAGTATGGGCGGGGCCCGTACAGATACGCAGTATTTT. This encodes CASSMGGARTDTQYF.

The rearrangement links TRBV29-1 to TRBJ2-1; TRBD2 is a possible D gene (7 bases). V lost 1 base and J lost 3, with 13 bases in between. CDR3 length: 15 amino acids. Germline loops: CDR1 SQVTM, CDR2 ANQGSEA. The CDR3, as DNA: TGCAGCGTTGAAGGTAGGGGGGGGAACTACAATGAGCAGTTCTTC. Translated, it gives CSVEGRGGNYNEQFF.

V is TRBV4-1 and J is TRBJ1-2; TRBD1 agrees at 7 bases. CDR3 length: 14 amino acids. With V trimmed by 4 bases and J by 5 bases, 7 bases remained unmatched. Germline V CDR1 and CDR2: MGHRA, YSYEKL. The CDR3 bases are TGCGCCAGCAGCCTAGGGGGACAGAGATATGGCTACACCTTC. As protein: CASSLGGQRYGYTF.

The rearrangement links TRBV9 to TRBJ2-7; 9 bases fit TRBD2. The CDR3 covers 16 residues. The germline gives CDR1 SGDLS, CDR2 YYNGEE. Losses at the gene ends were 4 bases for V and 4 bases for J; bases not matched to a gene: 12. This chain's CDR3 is CASSRDFLAGQYEQYF. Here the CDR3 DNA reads TGTGCCAGCAGCAGAGATTTCCTAGCGGGGCAATACGAGCAGTACTTC.

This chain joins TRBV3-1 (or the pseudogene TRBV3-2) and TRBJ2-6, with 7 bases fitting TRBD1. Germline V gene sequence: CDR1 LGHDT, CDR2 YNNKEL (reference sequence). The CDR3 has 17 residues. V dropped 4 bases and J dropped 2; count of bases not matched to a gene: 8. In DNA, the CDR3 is TGTGCCAGCAGCCGCCGACAGGGTAGGGCTGGGGCCAACGTCCTGACTTTC. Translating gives CASSRRQGRAGANVLTF.

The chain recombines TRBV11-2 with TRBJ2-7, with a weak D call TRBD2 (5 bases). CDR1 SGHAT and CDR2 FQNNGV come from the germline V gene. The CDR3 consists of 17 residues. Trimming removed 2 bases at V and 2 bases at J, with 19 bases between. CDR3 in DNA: TGTGCCAGCAGCTTACCAACAAGCCGGACTCTCACCTACGAGCAGTACTTC. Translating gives CASSLPTSRTLTYEQYF.

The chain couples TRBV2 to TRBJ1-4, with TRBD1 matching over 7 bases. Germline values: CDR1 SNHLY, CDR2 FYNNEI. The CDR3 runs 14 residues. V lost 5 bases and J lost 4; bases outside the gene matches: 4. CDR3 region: CASSWDSVNEKLFF. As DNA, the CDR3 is TGTGCCAGCAGTTGGGACAGCGTTAATGAAAAACTGTTTTTT.

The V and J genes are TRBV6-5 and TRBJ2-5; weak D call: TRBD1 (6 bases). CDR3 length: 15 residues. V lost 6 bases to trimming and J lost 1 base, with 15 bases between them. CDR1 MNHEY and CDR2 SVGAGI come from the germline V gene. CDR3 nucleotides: TGTGCCAGCAGGGACCTACAGGGAAGCCAAGAGACCCAGTACTTC. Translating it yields CASRDLQGSQETQYF.

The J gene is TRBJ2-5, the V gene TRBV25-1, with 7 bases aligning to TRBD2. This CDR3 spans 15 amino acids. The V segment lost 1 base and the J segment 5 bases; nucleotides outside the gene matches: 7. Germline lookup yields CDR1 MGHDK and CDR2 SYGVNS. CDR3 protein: CASSESKAGVETQYF. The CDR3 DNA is TGTGCCAGCAGTGAATCGAAGGCGGGGGTGGAGACCCAGTACTTC.

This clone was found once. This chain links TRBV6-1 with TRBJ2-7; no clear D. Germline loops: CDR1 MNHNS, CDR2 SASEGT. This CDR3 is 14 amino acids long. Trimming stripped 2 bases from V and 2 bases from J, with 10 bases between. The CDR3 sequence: CASSEYGGAYEQYF. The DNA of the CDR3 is TGTGCCAGCAGTGAATATGGCGGAGCCTACGAGCAGTACTTC.

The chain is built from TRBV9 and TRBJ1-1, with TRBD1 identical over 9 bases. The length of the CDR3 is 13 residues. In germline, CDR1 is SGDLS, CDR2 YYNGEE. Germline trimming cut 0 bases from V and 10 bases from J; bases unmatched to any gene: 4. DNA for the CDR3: TGTGCCAGCAGCGTAGGGGGGACAGGGTTAGCTTTCTTT. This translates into CASSVGGTGLAFF.

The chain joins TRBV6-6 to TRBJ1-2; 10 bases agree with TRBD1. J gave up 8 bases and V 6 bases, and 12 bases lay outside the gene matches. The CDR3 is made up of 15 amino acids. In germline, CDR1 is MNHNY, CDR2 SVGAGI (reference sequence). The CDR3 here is CASRKTGGGPWGYTF. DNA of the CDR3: TGTGCCAGCAGGAAGACAGGGGGCGGACCCTGGGGCTACACCTTC.

CDR3 loop: CASSWTKGLAGNTGELFF. The DNA of the CDR3 is TGCGCCAGCAGCTGGACCAAGGGACTAGCGGGGAACACCGGGGAGCTGTTTTTT. The chain joins TRBV5-1 to TRBJ2-2; 12 bases align to TRBD2. Germline trimming cut 3 bases from V and 1 base from J; bases unmatched to any gene: 7. The CDR3 is made up of 18 amino acids. CDR1 and CDR2 (germline): SGHRS, YFSETQ. Combining the CDR3 with reference TRBV5-1 and TRBJ2-2 gives the whole variable domain KAGVTQTPRYLIKTRGQQVTLSCSPISGHRSVSWYQQTPGQGLQFLFEYFSETQRNKGNFPGRFSGRQFSNSRSEMNVSTLELGDSALYLCASSWTKGLAGNTGELFFGEGSRLTVL.

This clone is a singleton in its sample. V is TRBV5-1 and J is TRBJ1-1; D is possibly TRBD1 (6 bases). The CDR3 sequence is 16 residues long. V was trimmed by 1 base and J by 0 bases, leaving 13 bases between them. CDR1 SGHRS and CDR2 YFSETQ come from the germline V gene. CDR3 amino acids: CASSLQGGSMNTEAFF. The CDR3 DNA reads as TGCGCCAGCAGCTTGCAAGGGGGATCCATGAACACTGAAGCTTTCTTT.

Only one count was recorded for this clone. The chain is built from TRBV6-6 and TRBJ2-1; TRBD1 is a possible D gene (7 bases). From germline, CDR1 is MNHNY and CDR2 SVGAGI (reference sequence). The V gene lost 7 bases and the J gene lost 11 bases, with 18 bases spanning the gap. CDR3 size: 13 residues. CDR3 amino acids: CASTLQGRDKQFF. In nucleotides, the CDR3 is TGTGCCAGCACTCTACAGGGGCGGGATAAGCAGTTCTTC.

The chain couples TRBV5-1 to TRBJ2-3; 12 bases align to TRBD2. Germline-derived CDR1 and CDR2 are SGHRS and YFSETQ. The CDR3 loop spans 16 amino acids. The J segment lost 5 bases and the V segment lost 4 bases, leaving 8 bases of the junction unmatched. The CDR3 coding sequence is TGCGCCAGCAGCCGGGAGACTAGCGGGGGTGGAGATACGCAGTATTTT. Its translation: CASSRETSGGGDTQYF.

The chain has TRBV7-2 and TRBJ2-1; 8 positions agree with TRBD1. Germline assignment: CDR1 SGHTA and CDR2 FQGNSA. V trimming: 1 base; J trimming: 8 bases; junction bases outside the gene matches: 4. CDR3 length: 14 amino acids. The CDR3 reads CASSLGQGFDEQFF. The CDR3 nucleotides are TGTGCCAGCAGCTTAGGACAGGGGTTCGATGAGCAGTTCTTC. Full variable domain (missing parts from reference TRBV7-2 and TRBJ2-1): GAGVSQSPSNKVTEKGKDVELRCDPISGHTALYWYRQSLGQGLEFLIYFQGNSAPDKSGLPSDRFSAERTGGSVSTLTIQRTQQEDSAVYLCASSLGQGFDEQFFGPGTRLTVL.

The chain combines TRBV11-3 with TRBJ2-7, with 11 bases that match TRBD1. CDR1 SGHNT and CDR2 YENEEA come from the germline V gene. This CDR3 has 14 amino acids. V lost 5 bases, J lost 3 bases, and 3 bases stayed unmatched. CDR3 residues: CASSPGTGGYEQYF. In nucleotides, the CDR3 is TGTGCCAGCAGCCCCGGGACAGGGGGCTACGAGCAGTACTTC.

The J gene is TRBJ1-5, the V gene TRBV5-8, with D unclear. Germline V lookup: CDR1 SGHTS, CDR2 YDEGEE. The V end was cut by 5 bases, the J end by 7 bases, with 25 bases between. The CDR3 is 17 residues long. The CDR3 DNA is TGTGCCAGCAGTGCCAACATGTACGGGGTAAAAGGGCAGCCCCAGCATTTT. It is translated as CASSANMYGVKGQPQHF.

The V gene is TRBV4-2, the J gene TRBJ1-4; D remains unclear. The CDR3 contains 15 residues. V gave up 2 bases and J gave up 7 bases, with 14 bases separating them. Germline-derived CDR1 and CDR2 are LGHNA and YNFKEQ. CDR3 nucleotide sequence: TGTGCCAGCAGCCAAAGTGCCGTTACGGGTGAAAAACTGTTTTTT. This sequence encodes CASSQSAVTGEKLFF.

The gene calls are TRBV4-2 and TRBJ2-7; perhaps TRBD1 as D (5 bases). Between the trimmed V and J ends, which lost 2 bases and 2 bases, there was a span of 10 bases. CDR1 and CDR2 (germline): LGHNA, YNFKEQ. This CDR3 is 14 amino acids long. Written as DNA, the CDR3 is TGTGCCAGCAGCCAATCCGACAGAGCCTACGAGCAGTACTTC. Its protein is CASSQSDRAYEQYF.

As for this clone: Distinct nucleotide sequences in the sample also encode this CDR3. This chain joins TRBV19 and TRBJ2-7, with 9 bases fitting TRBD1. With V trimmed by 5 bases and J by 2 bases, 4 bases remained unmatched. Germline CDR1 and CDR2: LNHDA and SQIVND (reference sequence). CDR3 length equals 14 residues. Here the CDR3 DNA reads TGTGCCAGTAGTTCCGGGACAGGGCCCTACGAGCAGTACTTC. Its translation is CASSSGTGPYEQYF.

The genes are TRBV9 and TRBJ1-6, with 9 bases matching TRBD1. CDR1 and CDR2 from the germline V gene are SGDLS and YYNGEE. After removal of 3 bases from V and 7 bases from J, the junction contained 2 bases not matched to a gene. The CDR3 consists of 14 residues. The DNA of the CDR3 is TGTGCCAGCAGCGGGGGACAGGGAAATTCACCCCTCCACTTT. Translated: CASSGGQGNSPLHF.

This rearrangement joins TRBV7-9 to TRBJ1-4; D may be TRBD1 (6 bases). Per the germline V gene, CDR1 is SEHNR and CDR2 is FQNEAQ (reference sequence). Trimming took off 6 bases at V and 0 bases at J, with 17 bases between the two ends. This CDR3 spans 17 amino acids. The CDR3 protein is CASSPGQGFATNEKLFF. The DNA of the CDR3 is TGTGCCAGCAGTCCTGGGCAGGGGTTTGCAACTAATGAAAAACTGTTTTTT.